Each of the 26 T cell receptor beta chains below was sequenced from the same sample in a study of T cells in Graves' hyperthyroidism and ophthalmopathy. Researchers amplified the TCR beta CDR3 regions from RNA transcripts. TCR CDR3 regions were first amplified by RT-PCR with HTBI primers. One entry per CDR3 protein results from TCRdb running MiXCR on the multiplex PCR reads. Of 350,000 to 400,000 distinct CDR3 sequences in the sample, 15% were seen once. Sequenced: blood. Source of these receptors: a woman aged 25-40 years with Graves' hyperthyroidism.

This clonotype was found a few times. The genes are TRBV3-1 and TRBJ2-5, with D hard to call. Germline loops: CDR1 LGHDT, CDR2 YNNKEL (reference sequence). The CDR3 loop spans 17 amino acids. V was clipped by 1 base and J by 5 bases, with 20 bases between them. CDR3 sequence (DNA): TGTGCCAGCAGCCAAGGGTCGCCGCAGGCCCTCTGGGAGACCCAGTACTTC. It yields the protein CASSQGSPQALWETQYF.

This clonotype appeared many times. The rearrangement uses TRBV30 and TRBJ1-1; maybe TRBD1 (6 bases). Between the trimmed V and J ends, which lost 5 bases and 3 bases, there was a span of 16 bases. From germline, CDR1 is GTSNPN and CDR2 SVGIG (reference sequence). The CDR3 has 14 residues. CDR3 in DNA: TGTGCCTGGGACATTAGCAGGGGTCACACTGAAGCTTTCTTT. As protein: CAWDISRGHTEAFF.

Of note for this clonotype: A much larger clone differs from this one at a single base, so this may be a read error. The chain has TRBV11-3 and TRBJ1-3; unclear D gene. The CDR3 covers 16 residues. Germline V gene sequence: CDR1 SGHNT, CDR2 YENEEA. Trimming cost V 8 bases and J 2 bases, with 19 bases left between them. CDR3 DNA sequence: TGTGCCAGCTCAACGCTGGAGAGGGAAGCTGGAAACACCATATATTTT. Its translation is CASSTLEREAGNTIYF. Using reference TRBV11-3 and TRBJ1-3 for the parts outside the CDR3, the full variable domain is EAGVVQSPRYKIIEKKQPVAFWCNPISGHNTLYWYLQNLGQGPELLIRYENEEAVDDSQLPKDRFSAERLKGVDSTLKIQPAELGDSAVYLCASSTLEREAGNTIYFGEGSWLTVV.

V and J are TRBV11-1 and TRBJ2-7, with TRBD1 matching over 9 bases. There are 16 residues in the CDR3. Trimming cost V 1 base and J 0 bases; bases outside gene matches: 4. Per germline, CDR1 SGHAT and CDR2 FQDESV (reference sequence). The CDR3 region is CASSLVTGQGSYEQYF. The CDR3 coding sequence is TGTGCCAGCAGCTTAGTGACGGGACAGGGCTCCTACGAGCAGTACTTC.

This clonotype was seen a handful of times. The genes are TRBV2 and TRBJ2-3; 7 positions match TRBD2. With V trimmed by 2 bases and J by 0 bases, 2 bases remained unmatched. Germline loops: CDR1 SNHLY, CDR2 FYNNEI. This CDR3 contains 15 residues. The DNA for the CDR3 is TGTGCCAGCAGTGAAAGTAGCGGGAGCACAGATACGCAGTATTTT. It is translated as CASSESSGSTDTQYF.

The chain joins TRBV5-4 to TRBJ2-1; TRBD1 aligns across 9 bases. From germline, CDR1 is SGHNT and CDR2 YYREEE (reference sequence). CDR3 size: 13 residues. J lost 8 bases, V lost 5 bases, and 5 bases had no gene match. CDR3 sequence (DNA): TGTGCCAGCAGGAGACAGGGGGATGATGAGCAGTTCTTC. This encodes CASRRQGDDEQFF.

At least ten counts were recorded for this clonotype. The chain combines TRBV20-1 with TRBJ2-3; 8 bases are a match to TRBD2. CDR3 size: 14 residues. V was clipped by 3 bases and J by 4 bases; unmatched bases: 6. CDR1 and CDR2 (germline): DFQATT, SNEGSKA (reference sequence). This CDR3 is CSARNGRAADTQYF. The CDR3 DNA reads TGCAGTGCTAGGAACGGGAGGGCAGCAGATACGCAGTATTTT.

This clonotype was counted ten times or more. V is TRBV2 and J is TRBJ1-1; D is ambiguous. The CDR3 extends over 11 amino acids. Germline V gene data show CDR1 as SNHLY and CDR2 as FYNNEI. Trimming pared 6 bases from V and 11 bases from J, leaving 13 bases between. The CDR3 loop is CASRQQVEAFF. The CDR3, as DNA: TGTGCCAGCAGACAACAAGTAGAGGCTTTCTTT.

This clonotype was observed at least ten times. The rearrangement uses TRBV7-9 and TRBJ2-1, with D perhaps TRBD2 (7 bases). V was pared by 5 bases and J by 6 bases, with 35 bases between. Germline CDR1 is SEHNR and CDR2 is FQNEAQ (reference sequence). The CDR3 has 21 amino acids. CDR3 bases: TGTGCCAGCAGCCGGGCCGGCGGGGGCAAGCGGGTAGGAGCACGGGGCAATGAGCAGTTCTTC. Translated, it gives CASSRAGGGKRVGARGNEQFF.

A few counts support this clonotype. CDR3: CATSADPPGRVREQFF. CDR3 coding DNA: TGTGCCACCAGCGCGGACCCCCCTGGGAGAGTCAGAGAGCAGTTCTTC. J is TRBJ2-1 and V is TRBV15; tentative D call: TRBD2 (5 bases). Trimming stripped 5 bases from V and 10 bases from J, with 24 bases between. The CDR3 is 16 amino acids. From germline, CDR1 is LNHNV and CDR2 YYDKDF (reference sequence).

This clonotype has only a few counts. This chain uses TRBV27 with TRBJ2-3; TRBD2 agrees at 7 bases. The CDR3 has 14 residues. Per germline, CDR1 MNHEY and CDR2 SMNVEV (reference sequence). With V trimmed by 6 bases and J by 6 bases, 9 bases remained unmatched. CDR3 nucleotide sequence: TGTGCCAGCAGCTCCCGGACTAGTTTGGATACGCAGTATTTT. The encoded protein is CASSSRTSLDTQYF.

The V gene is TRBV20-1, the J gene TRBJ2-1, with 10 bases identical to TRBD2. The V gene's germline CDR1 is DFQATT and CDR2 SNEGSKA (reference sequence). Unmatched junction bases numbered 15, after V lost 1 base and J lost 0 bases. CDR3 length: 20 amino acids. CDR3 sequence: CSARGTDFSGRRSSYNEQFF. CDR3 DNA sequence: TGCAGTGCTAGAGGTACTGATTTTAGCGGGAGGCGGAGCTCCTACAATGAGCAGTTCTTC.

At least ten counts were recorded for this clonotype. V and J are TRBV24-1 and TRBJ2-5; 7 nucleotides agree with TRBD2. The J segment lost 1 base and the V segment lost 7 bases, leaving 2 bases of the junction unmatched. CDR3 length: 13 amino acids. Germline values: CDR1 KGHDR, CDR2 SFDVKD. CDR3 in DNA: TGTGCCACCAGCCCGGGGGGCCAAGAGACCCAGTACTTC. Translation gives CATSPGGQETQYF.

This clonotype has just a few counts. A junction boundary mismatches the germline segment, possibly from a read error. The V and J genes are TRBV28 and TRBJ1-2; D not resolved. The CDR3 is made up of 15 amino acids. Germline assignment: CDR1 MDHEN and CDR2 SYDVKM. The CDR3 here is CASSSPPALNYGCTF. In DNA form, the CDR3 reads TGTGCCAGCAGTAGCCCTCCCGCACTTAACTATGGCTGCACCTTC.

In this sample, this clonotype turned up many times. The CDR3 region is CASSVGQGISYEQYF. In nucleotides, the CDR3 is TGTGCCAGCAGCGTCGGACAGGGGATTTCCTACGAGCAGTACTTC. The chain has TRBV9 and TRBJ2-7; TRBD1 aligns across 9 bases. The CDR3 extends over 15 amino acids. Losses at the gene ends were 2 bases for V and 1 base for J; bases not matched to a gene: 4. Germline V lookup: CDR1 SGDLS, CDR2 YYNGEE.

This clonotype was recorded many times. The V gene is TRBV30, the J gene TRBJ1-6; D ambiguous. Trimming shortened V by 0 bases and J by 7 bases, and 13 bases separated the two germline ends. CDR1 and CDR2 from the germline V gene are GTSNPN and SVGIG (reference sequence). The CDR3 runs 15 residues. The CDR3 region has the DNA TGTGCCTGGAGTGTTCGGGCGTCGGGAAATTCACCCCTCCACTTT. The encoded protein is CAWSVRASGNSPLHF.

This clonotype was seen many times. The V gene is TRBV20-1, the J gene TRBJ2-3, with 11 bases fitting TRBD2. The ends lost 6 bases at V and 0 bases at J; junction bases unmatched: 8. From germline, CDR1 is DFQATT and CDR2 SNEGSKA (reference sequence). CDR3 length equals 16 residues. CDR3 DNA sequence: TGCAGTGCGCCAAAGACTAGCGGGGTTAGCACAGATACGCAGTATTTT. Protein sequence: CSAPKTSGVSTDTQYF.

This clonotype was counted between two and nine times. V and J are TRBV11-2 and TRBJ1-5; the match to TRBD1 covers 7 bases. The CDR3 runs 15 residues. Germline V CDR1 and CDR2: SGHAT, FQNNGV. Trimming took 1 base from V and 3 from J; bases not matched to a gene: 3. The CDR3 nucleotides are TGTGCCAGCAGCTTAGGGGACAGCACCAATCAGCCCCAGCATTTT. It yields the protein CASSLGDSTNQPQHF.

This clonotype has a count of ten or more. The rearrangement uses TRBV20-1 and TRBJ2-7; tentative D call: TRBD1 (5 bases). This CDR3 contains 15 residues. Germline V gene sequence: CDR1 DFQATT, CDR2 SNEGSKA (reference sequence). V lost 5 bases, J lost 3 bases, and 20 bases lay in between. The chain's CDR3 is CSAAPPQGPNYEQYF. CDR3 nucleotide sequence: TGCAGTGCTGCACCCCCGCAGGGTCCCAACTACGAGCAGTACTTC.

At least ten counts were recorded for this clonotype. The chain is built from TRBV12-5 and TRBJ2-1; D ambiguous. Per the germline V gene, CDR1 is LGHNT and CDR2 is FRNRAP. The CDR3 has 12 amino acids. Trimming took 2 bases from V and 8 from J, leaving 7 bases between them. The CDR3 nucleotides are TGTGCTAGTGGTTTGAGTTCCTATGAGCAGTTCTTC. Its translation: CASGLSSYEQFF.

This clonotype was counted only a few times. The CDR3 coding sequence is TGCGCCAGCCGGGGGGGGTCTGGGGAGCAGTACTTC. Amino acids: CASRGGSGEQYF. This rearrangement joins TRBV4-1 to TRBJ2-7; the match to TRBD2 covers 8 bases. Germline V gene sequence: CDR1 MGHRA, CDR2 YSYEKL. With V trimmed by 8 bases and J by 7 bases, 7 bases remained unmatched. The CDR3 runs to 12 residues.

The chain couples TRBV3-1 to TRBJ2-7, with D unclear. In germline, CDR1 is LGHDT, CDR2 YNNKEL (reference sequence). With 8 bases removed from V and 3 bases from J, the gap between germline ends came to 11 bases. The CDR3 loop spans 12 amino acids. The CDR3 sequence: CASGLNFYEQYF. CDR3 bases: TGTGCCAGCGGGCTGAATTTCTACGAGCAGTACTTC.

This clonotype showed up just a few times. The chain carries TRBV7-8 and TRBJ2-4; perhaps TRBD2 as D (6 bases). From germline, CDR1 is SGHVS and CDR2 FQNEAQ. This CDR3 is 11 amino acids long. V lost 3 bases and J lost 9, with 6 bases in between. CDR3 sequence: CASSFGGIQYF. In DNA, the CDR3 is TGTGCCAGCAGCTTCGGGGGCATTCAGTACTTC. Full variable domain (remainder filled in from reference TRBV7-8 and TRBJ2-4): GAGVSQSPRYKVAKRGQDVALRCDPISGHVSLFWYQQALGQGPEFLTYFQNEAQLDKSGLPSDRFFAERPEGSVSTLKIQRTQQEDSAVYLCASSFGGIQYFGAGTRLSVL.

The J gene is TRBJ2-7, the V gene TRBV29-1, with a tentative D call TRBD2 (6 bases). The CDR3 covers 12 residues. Germline CDR1 reads SQVTM; CDR2 reads ANQGSEA. Between the trimmed V and J ends, which lost 4 bases and 6 bases, there was a span of 13 bases. Here the CDR3 reads CSVVVTGAEQYF. DNA of the CDR3: TGCAGCGTTGTGGTTACGGGAGCCGAGCAGTACTTC.

This clonotype was found many times. The chain is built from TRBV6-2 or TRBV6-3 and TRBJ2-3, with TRBD1 matching over 9 bases. The V gene's germline CDR1 is MNHEY and CDR2 SVGEGT. V shed 8 bases, J shed 3 bases, and the junction held 9 bases outside the gene matches. CDR3 length: 15 amino acids. This CDR3 reads CASSALDRGTDTQYF. CDR3 DNA sequence: TGTGCCAGCTCGGCACTCGACAGGGGGACAGATACGCAGTATTTT.

CDR3 sequence reads: CASSFGQRETQYF. The CDR3 DNA sequence: TGTGCCAGCAGCTTTGGCCAGAGAGAGACCCAGTACTTC. The chain carries TRBV7-2 and TRBJ2-5; D is uncertain. Trimming removed 3 bases at V and 4 bases at J, with 9 bases between. CDR1 is SGHTA, CDR2 FQGNSA, per germline. The CDR3 is made up of 13 amino acids.